Here is one TCR beta chain with its context. The antigen is undetermined. The entry originates in a study of vaccination and CD4 T cells after COVID-19. Whole-study results and caveats: It was observed that, in convalescent patients, a median 86.3% of reactive clones arose only post-vaccination.

The assay that was used to sequence DNA from cultured CD4+ T cells was the Oncomine TCR Beta short-read assay. TCRdb passed the PCR reads through MiXCR, listing each CDR3 protein once. The table lists under 25,000 distinct CDR3 sequences, about 52% of them singletons. The CDR3 spans 11 residues. CDR1 is MDHEN, CDR2 SYDVKM, per germline. Trimming took 4 bases from V and 2 from J, leaving 3 bases between them. Documented treatment: approximately nine-day PBMC culture with coronavirus spike peptide pools or control peptides (ViraFEST assay). In the ViraFEST assay, peptide-pool expansion preceded TCR sequencing of expanded clonotypes.

The receptor was isolated from a human donor who had recovered from COVID-19. This rearrangement joins TRBV28 to TRBJ2-7; D is ambiguous. The material sequenced was CD4+ T cells from blood, cultured in vitro. The CDR3 region is CASSSTYEQYF. CDR3 nucleotides: TGTGCCAGCAGTTCAACCTACGAGCAGTACTTC.